This TCR beta chain was captured by sequencing in a study of CD8 T cells in Susac syndrome. The authors reverse transcribed roughly 0.45 to 1 ug RNA with random hexamers. In TCRdb, the immunoSEQ multiplex PCR reads were re-called with MiXCR into one record per CDR3 protein. The sample shows 180,000 or so distinct CDR3 sequences, approximately 96% of them seen only once. The study's findings and limits: In its TCR sequencing and HLA analysis, the study acknowledged that the number of individuals was relatively small.

The V and J ends lost 3 bases and 5 bases respectively, with 32 bases between them. CDR3 size: 21 residues. A note on this clonotype: Antigen: not known.

Sequencing of TCR beta was performed on blood CD8+ and CD4+ T cells. TEMRA cells were enriched by FACS, and CD4+ and CD8+ T cells were negatively isolated. The specimen sequenced was CD4+ T cells from PBMCs. This clonotype originated in a human donor with multiple sclerosis. J is TRBJ2-1 and V is TRBV23-1, with a weak D call TRBD1 (6 bases). TRBV23-1 is treated as an ORF (open reading frame) with a function not yet certain. CDR3 DNA: TGCGCCAGCAGTCAGAGAGGACAGAGACGGGTCGTGCCCAGCGGAGACAATGAGCAGTTCTTC. It translates to CASSQRGQRRVVPSGDNEQFF.